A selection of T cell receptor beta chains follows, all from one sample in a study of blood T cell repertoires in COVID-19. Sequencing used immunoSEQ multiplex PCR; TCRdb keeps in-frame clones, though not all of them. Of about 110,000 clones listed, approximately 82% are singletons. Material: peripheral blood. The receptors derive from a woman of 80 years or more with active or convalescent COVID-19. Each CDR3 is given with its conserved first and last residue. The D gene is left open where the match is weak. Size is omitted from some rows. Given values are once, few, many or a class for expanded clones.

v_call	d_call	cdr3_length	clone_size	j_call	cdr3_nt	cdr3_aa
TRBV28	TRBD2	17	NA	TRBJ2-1	TGTGCCAGCAGTTTAGATTTTGCGGGAGGGCCAGGGAATGAGCAGTTCTTC	CASSLDFAGGPGNEQFF
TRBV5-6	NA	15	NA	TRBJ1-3	TGTGCCAGCAGCCCGGCAGGGTTCTCTGGAAACACCATATATTTT	CASSPAGFSGNTIYF
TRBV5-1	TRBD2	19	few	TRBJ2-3	TGCGCCAGCAGCTTCACTAGCGGGAGAGGGGGGGAACGCACAGATACGCAGTATTTT	CASSFTSGRGGERTDTQYF
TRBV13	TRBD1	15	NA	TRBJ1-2	TGTGCCAGCAGCTTAACAGGACAGGGGGGGAACGGCTACACCTTC	CASSLTGQGGNGYTF
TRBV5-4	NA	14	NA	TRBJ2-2	TGTGCCAGCAGCTTGGTGTCCGGTACCGGGGAGCTGTTTTTT	CASSLVSGTGELFF
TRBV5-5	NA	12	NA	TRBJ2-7	TGTGCCAGCAGCTTTGACAGGTTCGAGCAGTACTTC	CASSFDRFEQYF
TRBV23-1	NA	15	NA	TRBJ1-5	TGCGCCAGCAGTCAATCTGCGGGGTTTTGGCAGCCCCAGCATTTT	CASSQSAGFWQPQHF
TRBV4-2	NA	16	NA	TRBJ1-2	TGTGCCAGCAGCCAAGTCAGCCCATCGCAGGAAGGAGGCTACACCTTC	CASSQVSPSQEGGYTF
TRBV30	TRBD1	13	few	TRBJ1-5	TGTGCCTGGAGTACACAGGGGGGTCAGCCCCAGCATTTT	CAWSTQGGQPQHF
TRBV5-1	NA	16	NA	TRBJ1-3	TGCGCCAGCAGTGTTTCGGGGGGCCTGGCTGGAAACACCATATATTTT	CASSVSGGLAGNTIYF
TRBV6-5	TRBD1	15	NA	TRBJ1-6	TGTGCCAGCAGTACAACAGGGGCCTATAATTCACCCCTCCACTTT	CASSTTGAYNSPLHF